Presented here are 30 T cell receptor beta chains from one specimen sequenced in a study of blood T cell repertoires in COVID-19. Here immunoSEQ multiplex PCR was the method, and the copy in TCRdb shows in-frame clones only, minus some. The repertoire has roughly 52,000 clones, more than 70% of them found once; the top ten carry about 5.2%. The sequenced sample consisted of peripheral blood. The receptor source for this set is a human donor in a cohort sampled during active COVID-19.

This chain links TRBV5-6 with TRBJ1-5; D gene ambiguous. The CDR3 is made up of 13 amino acids. Per the germline V gene, CDR1 is SGHDT and CDR2 is YYEEEE. Trimming took 1 base from V and 5 from J, leaving 7 bases between them. The CDR3 loop is CASSLSRDQPQHF. The CDR3, as DNA: TGTGCCAGCAGCTTGAGCCGGGATCAGCCCCAGCATTTT.

The CDR3 bases are TGTGCCAGCAGTCTAAGAAGTAACACTGAAGCTTTCTTT. Its protein is CASSLRSNTEAFF. The V and J genes are TRBV6-5 and TRBJ1-1; no clear D gene. CDR1 is MNHEY and CDR2 is SVGAGI in the germline V gene. The V and J ends lost 5 bases and 2 bases respectively, with 9 bases between them. CDR3 length equals 13 residues.

The genes are TRBV30 and TRBJ1-3; D not certain. Trimming stripped 3 bases from V and 2 bases from J, with 11 bases between. The CDR3 is 14 amino acids. From germline, CDR1 is GTSNPN and CDR2 SVGIG (reference sequence). The CDR3, as DNA: TGTGCCTGGAGGCTACCGTACCCTGGAAACACCATATATTTT. Amino acids: CAWRLPYPGNTIYF.

V is TRBV21-1 and J is TRBJ2-3; the table's D call of TRBD2 was not tested on the DNA. TRBV21-1 is reported as a pseudogene. The CDR3 consists of 16 residues. CDR3 amino acids: CASSRLAGGPMDTQYF. Here the CDR3 DNA reads TGTGCCAGCAGCAGACTAGCGGGGGGGCCGATGGATACGCAGTATTTT.

The chain employs TRBV7-8 and TRBJ2-3; 10 bases fit TRBD2. The junction had 7 bases not matched to a gene; V was cut back by 4 bases and J by 0 bases. Germline assignment: CDR1 SGHVS and CDR2 FQNEAQ. This CDR3 is built from 17 residues. CDR3 sequence reads: CASSSRRAGGSTDTQYF. CDR3 nucleotide sequence: TGTGCCAGCAGCTCGAGGCGAGCGGGGGGGAGCACAGATACGCAGTATTTT.

This clone was seen more than once but under ten times. The chain has TRBV3-1 (or the pseudogene TRBV3-2) and TRBJ1-6, with D unclear. With 4 bases removed from V and 8 bases from J, the gap between germline ends came to 9 bases. CDR1 and CDR2 (germline): LGHDT, YNNKEL (reference sequence). The CDR3 has 13 residues. The CDR3 reads CASSLGMDSPLHF. DNA for the CDR3: TGTGCCAGCAGCCTGGGCATGGATTCACCCCTCCACTTT.

The rearrangement uses TRBV9 and TRBJ2-2; 8 nucleotides align to TRBD2. CDR3 length: 15 amino acids. Trimming removed 1 base from V and 4 bases from J; junction bases left unmatched: 3. Per germline, CDR1 SGDLS and CDR2 YYNGEE. The CDR3 sequence is CASSVRLASTGELFF. CDR3 sequence (DNA): TGTGCCAGCAGCGTAAGACTAGCGAGCACCGGGGAGCTGTTTTTT. The variable domain in full, with the rest retrieved from reference TRBV9 and TRBJ2-2, is DSGVTQTPKHLITATGQRVTLRCSPRSGDLSVYWYQQSLDQGLQFLIQYYNGEERAKGNILERFSAQQFPDLHSELNLSSLELGDSALYFCASSVRLASTGELFFGEGSRLTVL.

V is TRBV12-3 or TRBV12-4 and J is TRBJ2-1; TRBD2 might be the D (5 bases). V dropped 6 bases and J dropped 9 bases, with 9 bases sitting between them. The CDR3 length is 11 residues. As DNA, the CDR3 is TGTGCCAGCAGCCCCGGGATTGAGCAGTTCTTC. It is translated as CASSPGIEQFF.

The chain links TRBV30 to TRBJ2-5; D might be TRBD2 (6 bases). Trimming stripped 2 bases from V and 7 bases from J, with 17 bases between. Germline CDR1 is GTSNPN and CDR2 is SVGIG (reference sequence). The CDR3 sequence is 14 residues long. The CDR3 bases are TGTGCCTGGAGTCCCCCGGGACTTTCAGGGACCCAGTACTTC. As protein: CAWSPPGLSGTQYF.

The chain links TRBV5-6 to TRBJ2-1; no definite D call. Germline CDR1 reads SGHDT; CDR2 reads YYEEEE. The CDR3 length is 13 residues. V shed 3 bases and J shed 10 bases, with 14 bases lying between them. As DNA, the CDR3 is TGTGCCAGCAGCTCCATCGGCGGCGACGAGCAGTTCTTC. The encoded protein is CASSSIGGDEQFF.

The chain joins TRBV5-1 to TRBJ1-1, with D tentatively TRBD1 (5 bases). Germline V lookup: CDR1 SGHRS, CDR2 YFSETQ. V shed 0 bases and J shed 4 bases, with 13 bases lying between them. CDR3 size: 15 residues. The DNA for the CDR3 is TGCGCCAGCAGCTTGGCGTGGGGAGGGACCACTGAAGCTTTCTTT. As protein: CASSLAWGGTTEAFF.

V and J are TRBV7-8 and TRBJ1-5, with 8 positions matching TRBD1. V lost 1 base and J lost 1; bases outside the gene matches: 9. CDR3 size: 18 residues. The germline CDR1 and CDR2 sequences are SGHVS and FQNEAQ. This CDR3 is CASSLDRGGGSSNQPQHF. For the CDR3, the DNA is TGTGCCAGCAGCTTAGACAGGGGGGGAGGTAGCAGCAATCAGCCCCAGCATTTT.

The CDR3 coding sequence is TGTGCCAGCAGCTTATTGGGACAACTCACCGGGGAGCTGTTTTTT. Protein sequence: CASSLLGQLTGELFF. The chain combines TRBV7-9 with TRBJ2-2; TRBD1 is a possible D gene (6 bases). The CDR3 is made up of 15 amino acids. Germline values: CDR1 SEHNR, CDR2 FQNEAQ (reference sequence). The V and J ends lost 2 bases and 4 bases respectively, with 11 bases between them.

The V call is TRBV7-9, the J call TRBJ1-1; D is perhaps TRBD1 (5 bases). The V end was cut by 0 bases, the J end by 2 bases, with 13 bases between. Germline CDR1 reads SEHNR; CDR2 reads FQNEAQ (reference sequence). This CDR3 is 16 amino acids long. CDR3 sequence reads: CASSLAMGGANTEAFF. CDR3 DNA: TGTGCCAGCAGCTTAGCGATGGGGGGTGCTAACACTGAAGCTTTCTTT.

The V call is TRBV2, the J call TRBJ2-5; D may be TRBD2 (6 bases). CDR1 is SNHLY, CDR2 FYNNEI, per germline. V was clipped by 4 bases and J by 5 bases, with 8 bases between them. The CDR3 covers 12 residues. The chain's CDR3 is CASSAGRETQYF. DNA for the CDR3: TGTGCCAGCAGTGCGGGGAGGGAGACCCAGTACTTC.

The gene calls are TRBV11-2 and TRBJ2-1, with TRBD2 matching 10 bases. Trimming removed 6 bases from V and 0 bases from J; junction bases left unmatched: 5. This CDR3 comprises 16 residues. Per germline, CDR1 SGHAT and CDR2 FQNNGV. CDR3 sequence reads: CASRGLAGGSYNEQFF. CDR3 bases: TGTGCCAGCAGGGGTTTAGCGGGGGGCTCCTACAATGAGCAGTTCTTC. Supplemented by reference TRBV11-2 and TRBJ2-1, the full variable domain reads EAGVAQSPRYKIIEKRQSVAFWCNPISGHATLYWYQQILGQGPKLLIQFQNNGVVDDSQLPKDRFSAERLKGVDSTLKIQPAKLEDSAVYLCASRGLAGGSYNEQFFGPGTRLTVL.

The genes are TRBV2 and TRBJ1-4; 9 bases match TRBD1. The CDR3 has 17 residues. V lost 6 bases and J lost 0; bases outside the gene matches: 8. Germline values: CDR1 SNHLY, CDR2 FYNNEI. CDR3: CASSSGTGSATNEKLFF. The DNA for the CDR3 is TGTGCCAGCAGCTCCGGGACAGGGTCTGCAACTAATGAAAAACTGTTTTTT.

The chain recombines TRBV2 with TRBJ1-5; TRBD1 aligns across 8 bases. After removal of 5 bases from V and 5 bases from J, the junction contained 5 bases not matched to a gene. Germline V gene sequence: CDR1 SNHLY, CDR2 FYNNEI. The CDR3 has 14 residues. The CDR3 here is CASSWTGWDQPQHF. The CDR3, as DNA: TGTGCCAGCAGTTGGACAGGGTGGGATCAGCCCCAGCATTTT.

The chain joins TRBV7-3 to TRBJ2-1; no definite D call. V lost 4 bases to trimming and J lost 6 bases, with 10 bases between them. The CDR3 extends over 13 amino acids. Germline lookup yields CDR1 SGHTA and CDR2 FQGTGA. CDR3 residues: CASSSQALNEQFF. CDR3 coding DNA: TGTGCCAGCAGCTCTCAAGCTCTCAATGAGCAGTTCTTC. The full variable domain, with the rest looked up from reference TRBV7-3 and TRBJ2-1, is GAGVSQTPSNKVTEKGKYVELRCDPISGHTALYWYRQSLGQGPEFLIYFQGTGAADDSGLPNDRFFAVRPEGSVSTLKIQRTERGDSAVYLCASSSQALNEQFFGPGTRLTVL.

The chain employs TRBV5-4 and TRBJ1-1; D might be TRBD1 (5 bases). Looked up from germline, CDR1 is SGHNT and CDR2 is YYREEE (reference sequence). The CDR3 covers 15 residues. Trimming shortened V by 0 bases and J by 1 base, and 10 bases separated the two germline ends. The CDR3 region has the DNA TGTGCCAGCAGCTTGGCGGGGGGAACGAACACTGAAGCTTTCTTT. It specifies CASSLAGGTNTEAFF.

The chain couples TRBV5-1 to TRBJ2-4; D might be TRBD1 (5 bases). The CDR3 contains 18 residues. Germline values: CDR1 SGHRS, CDR2 YFSETQ. Trimming shortened V by 0 bases and J by 2 bases, and 18 bases separated the two germline ends. CDR3: CASSLEGLGAVTKNIQYF. The DNA of the CDR3 is TGCGCCAGCAGCTTGGAAGGGTTAGGGGCCGTAACCAAAAACATTCAGTACTTC.

The genes are TRBV5-4 and TRBJ2-3, with TRBD1 matching over 9 bases. Germline V gene lookup returns CDR1 SGHNT and CDR2 YYREEE (reference sequence). J gave up 4 bases and V 1 base, and 7 bases lay outside the gene matches. CDR3 length equals 16 residues. CDR3 in DNA: TGTGCCAGCAGCTTGTCGCAGGGACAGGGAGCAGATACGCAGTATTTT. Translating gives CASSLSQGQGADTQYF. The variable domain in full, completed from reference TRBV5-4 and TRBJ2-3, reads ETGVTQSPTHLIKTRGQQVTLRCSSQSGHNTVSWYQQALGQGPQFIFQYYREEENGRGNFPPRFSGLQFPNYSSELNVNALELDDSALYLCASSLSQGQGADTQYFGPGTRLTVL.

Comment on this clone: No DNA is shown, since the ends of the CDR3 on it are uncertain; the CDR3 is the one TCRdb lists. The chain has TRBV21-1 and TRBJ1-2; the D call in the table, TRBD1, was not verified against the DNA. TRBV21-1 is flagged as a pseudogene. Counting both end residues, the CDR3 totals 17 amino acids. This CDR3 reads CASSFGQGAIIYYGYTF.

The gene calls are TRBV7-9 and TRBJ2-1; 7 positions agree with TRBD2. J was trimmed by 7 bases and V by 5 bases; bases with no gene match: 11. CDR3 length: 15 residues. Germline lookup yields CDR1 SEHNR and CDR2 FQNEAQ (reference sequence). The DNA of the CDR3 is TGTGCCAGCAGCCTCATCGGGACTAAGAAAAATGAGCAGTTCTTC. Translated: CASSLIGTKKNEQFF.

This chain uses TRBV7-3 with TRBJ2-1; tentatively, D is TRBD1 (7 bases). V was shortened by 5 bases and J by 15 bases, with 20 bases between the two germline ends. The CDR3 sequence is 13 residues long. The V gene's germline CDR1 is SGHTA and CDR2 FQGTGA. CDR3 residues: CASSPTQGGPLFF. CDR3 DNA sequence: TGTGCCAGCAGCCCTACCCAGGGGGGCCCTTTGTTCTTC.

The gene calls are TRBV10-2 and TRBJ2-2; D ambiguous. The V and J ends lost 8 bases and 7 bases respectively, with 5 bases between them. The CDR3 totals 10 residues. The germline V gene has CDR1 WSHSY and CDR2 SAAADI. The DNA of the CDR3 is TGCGCCAGCTCAGTCGGGGAGCTGTTTTTT. Its protein is CASSVGELFF.

This clone appeared once. The chain has TRBV6-1 and TRBJ2-1; D unresolved. Germline assignment: CDR1 MNHNS and CDR2 SASEGT. CDR3 length: 15 amino acids. V lost 2 bases and J 4 bases, leaving 12 bases between the germline ends. CDR3 amino acids: CASSEFSPGYNEQFF. CDR3 coding DNA: TGTGCCAGCAGTGAATTTAGTCCGGGTTACAATGAGCAGTTCTTC.

V is TRBV13 and J is TRBJ1-2; D not resolved. Trimming removed 2 bases at V and 4 bases at J, with 11 bases between. From germline, CDR1 is PRHDT and CDR2 FYEKMQ (reference sequence). CDR3 length: 14 residues. CDR3 DNA sequence: TGTGCCAGCAGCTTAATGGGCAGCTCCTATGGCTACACCTTC. It is translated as CASSLMGSSYGYTF.

The rearrangement uses TRBV25-1 and TRBJ1-6; maybe TRBD1 (6 bases). CDR1 and CDR2 from the germline V gene are MGHDK and SYGVNS. Trimming removed 3 bases from V and 9 bases from J, with 15 bases in between. This CDR3 comprises 15 residues. The CDR3 bases are TGTGCCAGCAGTGATTTTGGGGGCGCAAGTTCACCCCTCCACTTT. Encoded protein: CASSDFGGASSPLHF. Supplemented by reference TRBV25-1 and TRBJ1-6, the full variable domain reads EADIYQTPRYLVIGTGKKITLECSQTMGHDKMYWYQQDPGMELHLIHYSYGVNSTEKGDLSSESTVSRIRTEHFPLTLESARPSHTSQYLCASSDFGGASSPLHFGNGTRLTVT.

The chain couples TRBV4-2 to TRBJ1-2; D unresolved. CDR1 is LGHNA, CDR2 YNFKEQ, per germline. The CDR3 is 15 amino acids. V was cut by 1 base and J by 0 bases, with 9 bases left in between. The CDR3 DNA reads as TGTGCCAGCAGCCAAGTTACGCGAGCTAACTATGGCTACACCTTC. Amino acids: CASSQVTRANYGYTF.